This T cell receptor (beta chain) came from a study of T cells in Graves' hyperthyroidism and ophthalmopathy. The CDR3 is 17 residues long. Germline V gene lookup returns CDR1 MDHEN and CDR2 SYDVKM. The V end was cut by 4 bases, the J end by 6 bases, with 21 bases between. Study conclusions and caveats: Model output signaled ophthalmopathy a median approximately 6.2 months ahead of onset.

Lactation, pregnancy, other autoimmune disease or uncontrolled infection led to exclusion of patients. At least ten counts were recorded for this clonotype. Antigen unknown. RNA transcripts provided the source from which TCR beta CDR3 regions were amplified. The TCR CDR3 was amplified in a first-round RT-PCR using the HTBI primer set. TCRdb ran MiXCR on the multiplex PCR reads and lists one entry per CDR3 protein. The table records 700,000 or so distinct CDR3 sequences, more than 12% of them present only once. This TCR was recovered from a woman in her forties or fifties with Graves' ophthalmopathy. The chain combines TRBV28 with TRBJ2-2; D gene unclear. Material for sequencing was blood. CDR3 residues: CASSSLTRVPKSGELFF. The CDR3 coding sequence is TGTGCCAGCAGTTCCCTTACCCGGGTCCCCAAATCCGGGGAGCTGTTTTTT.